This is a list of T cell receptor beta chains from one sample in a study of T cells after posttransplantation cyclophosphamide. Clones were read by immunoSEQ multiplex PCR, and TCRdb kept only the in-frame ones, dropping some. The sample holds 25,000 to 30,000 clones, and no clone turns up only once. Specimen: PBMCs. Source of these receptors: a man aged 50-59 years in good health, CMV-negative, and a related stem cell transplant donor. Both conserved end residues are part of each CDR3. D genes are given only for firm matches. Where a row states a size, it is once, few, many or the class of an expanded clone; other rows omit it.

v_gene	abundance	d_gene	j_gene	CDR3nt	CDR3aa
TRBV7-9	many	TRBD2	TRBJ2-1	TGTGCCAGCAGCTTAACCCTCCGGACTAGCGGAGCCTACAATGAGCAGTTCTTC	CASSLTLRTSGAYNEQFF
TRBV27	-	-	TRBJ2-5	TGTGCCAGCAGTTTTCCGAGAGAGACCCAGTACTTC	CASSFPRETQYF
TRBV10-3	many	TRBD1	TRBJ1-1	TGTGCCATCGGTGGGGGACAGACTGAAGCTTTCTTT	CAIGGGQTEAFF
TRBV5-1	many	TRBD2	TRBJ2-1	TGCGCCAGCAGCGGGGGAGCGGGAGGGCCTGGCAATGAGCAGTTCTTC	CASSGGAGGPGNEQFF
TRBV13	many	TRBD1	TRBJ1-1	TGTGCCAGCAGCCCGAACATAAGGGACAGACCGAGGGCCACTGAAGCTTTCTTT	CASSPNIRDRPRATEAFF
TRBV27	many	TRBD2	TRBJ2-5	TGTGCCAGCAGTTGGGCTAGCGGGTCCCAAGAGACCCAGTACTTC	CASSWASGSQETQYF
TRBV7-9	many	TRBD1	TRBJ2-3	TGTGCCAGCAGCTCCGACAGGGCCAGCACAGATACGCAGTATTTT	CASSSDRASTDTQYF
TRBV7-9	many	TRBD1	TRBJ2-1	TGTGCCAGCAGCTTAGCCAGACAGGGCCCCTACAATGAGCAGTTCTTC	CASSLARQGPYNEQFF
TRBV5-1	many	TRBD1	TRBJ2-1	TGCGCCAGCAGGACGACAGGGACCAATGAGCAGTTCTTC	CASRTTGTNEQFF
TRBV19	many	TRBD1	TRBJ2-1	TGTGCCAGTAGCAGACAGGGGCCCCTTTACCTTGCTACAATGACCTACAATGAGCAGTTCTTC	CASSRQGPLYLATMTYNEQFF
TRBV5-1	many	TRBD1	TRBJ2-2	TGCGCCAGCAGCCTAGGGGGCGCGAGCACCGGGGAGCTGTTTTTT	CASSLGGASTGELFF
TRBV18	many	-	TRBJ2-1	TGTGCCAGCTCTCGGGGGACCGCCAATGAGCAGTTCTTC	CASSRGTANEQFF
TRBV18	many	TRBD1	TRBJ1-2	TGTGCCAGCTCACCTATGGACAGGACTGGCTACACCTTC	CASSPMDRTGYTF
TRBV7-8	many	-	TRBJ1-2	TGTGCCAGCAGCTCGGGGGGGCGGAGTATTTATGGCTACACCTTC	CASSSGGRSIYGYTF
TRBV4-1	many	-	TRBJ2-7	TGCGCCAGCAGCCAAGGCCCTGGGCCCTCCGTGGACGAGCAGTACTTC	CASSQGPGPSVDEQYF
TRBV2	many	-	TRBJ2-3	TGTGCCAGCACCCCGGAGCAGGGAACTGATACGCAGTATTTT	CASTPEQGTDTQYF
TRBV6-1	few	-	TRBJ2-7	TGTGCCAGCAGGCCGGGACTCTCCTACGAGCAGTACTTC	CASRPGLSYEQYF
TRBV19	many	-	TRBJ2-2	TGTGCCAGTAGTATTACAACCACCGGGGAGCTGTTTTTT	CASSITTTGELFF
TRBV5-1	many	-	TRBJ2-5	TGCGCCAGCAGCTTTTTGAGACTCGGGCCCAGGGGCCAAGAGACCCAGTACTTC	CASSFLRLGPRGQETQYF
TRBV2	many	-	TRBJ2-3	TGTGCCAGCGGCAGACAGTTACCTACAGATACGCAGTATTTT	CASGRQLPTDTQYF
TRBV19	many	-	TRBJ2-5	TGTGCCAGTAACCACCGAGGGGAGACCCAGTACTTC	CASNHRGETQYF
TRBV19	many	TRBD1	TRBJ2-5	TGTGCCAGTAGTTGGACAGGGGTCCAAGAGACCCAGTACTTC	CASSWTGVQETQYF
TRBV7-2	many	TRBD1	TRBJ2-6	TGTGCCAGCAGTCAACAGGGGGCTGGGGCCAACGTCCTGACTTTC	CASSQQGAGANVLTF
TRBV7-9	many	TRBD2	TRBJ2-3	TGTGCCAGCACCCTGACTAGCGGGGGGACTGGGGATACGCAGTATTTT	CASTLTSGGTGDTQYF
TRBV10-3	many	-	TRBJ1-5	TGTGCCATCAGTGAGCGGGGGGGAGGTCAGCCCCAGCATTTT	CAISERGGGQPQHF
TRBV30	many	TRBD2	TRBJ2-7	TGTGCCTGGACTCATAGCGGGGGAGGATACGAGCAGTACTTC	CAWTHSGGGYEQYF
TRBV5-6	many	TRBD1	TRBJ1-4	TGTGCCAGCAGCGGGCGACAGGGACATACGGGGGAAAAACTGTTTTTT	CASSGRQGHTGEKLFF
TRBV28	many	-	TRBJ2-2	TGTGCCAGCAAAGTTCAGACCGGGGAGCTGTTTTTT	CASKVQTGELFF
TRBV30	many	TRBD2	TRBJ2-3	TGTGCCTGGAGGGCTGGTAGCGGGAAGCCAGATACGCAGTATTTT	CAWRAGSGKPDTQYF
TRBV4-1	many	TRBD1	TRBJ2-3	TGCGCCAGCAGCCAAGTGGGGGGACAGGCCAAAGATACGCAGTATTTT	CASSQVGGQAKDTQYF
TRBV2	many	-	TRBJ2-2	TGTGCCAGCAGTGCCCTGACAGACACCGGGGAGCTGTTTTTT	CASSALTDTGELFF
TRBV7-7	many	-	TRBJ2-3	TGTGCTAGCAGCTTCGGGATCCAAGATACGCAGTATTTT	CASSFGIQDTQYF
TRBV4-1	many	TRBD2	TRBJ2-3	TGCGCCAGCAGCCAAGATCCGTTACGGGAGGTGTCGGATACGCAGTATTTT	CASSQDPLREVSDTQYF
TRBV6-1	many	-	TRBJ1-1	TGTGCCAGCAGTGACAGGGTATCGACTGAAGCTTTCTTT	CASSDRVSTEAFF
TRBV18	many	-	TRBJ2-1	TGTGCCAGCTCACAGAAGGTCAGGGGCGATGAGCAGTTCTTC	CASSQKVRGDEQFF
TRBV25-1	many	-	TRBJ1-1	TGTGCCAGCAGTGAATATCAGGAGGGTACCGAAGCTTTCTTT	CASSEYQEGTEAFF
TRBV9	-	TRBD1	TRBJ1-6	TGTGCCAGCAGCGGACCGACAGGGCGCTCCTATAATTCACCCCTCCACTTT	CASSGPTGRSYNSPLHF
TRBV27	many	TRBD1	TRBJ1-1	TGTGCCAGCAGTCCCCGGACAGGGATGAACACTGAAGCTTTCTTT	CASSPRTGMNTEAFF
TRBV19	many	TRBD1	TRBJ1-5	TGTGCCAGTAGTATTTGGGACAGGGCCAATCAGCCCCAGCATTTT	CASSIWDRANQPQHF
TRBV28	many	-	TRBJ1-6	TGTGCCAGCAGTCCTCCAGGGAATGATTCACCCCTCCACTTT	CASSPPGNDSPLHF
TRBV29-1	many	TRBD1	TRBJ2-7	TGCAGCGGGGGACAGGGGAGAGGGTACGAGCAGTACTTC	CSGGQGRGYEQYF
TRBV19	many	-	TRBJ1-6	TGTGCCAGTAGTCTCGAACCAGCGAGTCTATTTTCACCCCTCCACTTT	CASSLEPASLFSPLHF
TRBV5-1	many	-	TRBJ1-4	TGCGCCAGCAGCTTGGGTGGACAAGCTAATGAAAAACTGTTTTTT	CASSLGGQANEKLFF
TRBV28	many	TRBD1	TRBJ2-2	TGTGCCAGCAGTTCCCCCCGAGGGGACAGGGGCACTCGACGGATTACCGGGGAGCTGTTTTTT	CASSSPRGDRGTRRITGELFF
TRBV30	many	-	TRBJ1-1	TGTGCCTGGAGGCAGGGGACCAACACTGAAGCTTTCTTT	CAWRQGTNTEAFF
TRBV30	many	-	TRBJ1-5	TGTGCCTGGAGTGTACAGCGAGGGGGAATGAGTCAGCCCCAGCATTTT	CAWSVQRGGMSQPQHF
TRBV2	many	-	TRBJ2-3	TGTGCCAGCAGGGCGGGGACCGGAGATACGCAGTATTTT	CASRAGTGDTQYF
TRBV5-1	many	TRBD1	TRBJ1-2	TGCGCCAGCAGCTTCGACAGGGTTGACTATGGCTACACCTTC	CASSFDRVDYGYTF
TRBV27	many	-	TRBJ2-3	TGTGCCAGCAGTTTATCACTAGCCCCAGATACGCAGTATTTT	CASSLSLAPDTQYF
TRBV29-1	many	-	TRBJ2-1	TGCAGCGGTAGCCACAATGAGCAGTTCTTC	CSGSHNEQFF
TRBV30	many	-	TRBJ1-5	TGTGCCTGGAGTGCGGCGGGCGGGCAGCCCCAGCATTTT	CAWSAAGGQPQHF
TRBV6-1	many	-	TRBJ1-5	TGTGCCAGCAGTGAAGCAGCGGGTGGCGGTCAGCCCCAGCATTTT	CASSEAAGGGQPQHF
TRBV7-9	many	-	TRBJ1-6	TGTGCCAGCAGCTTACTATCCTCGGGGGATAATTCACCCCTCCACTTT	CASSLLSSGDNSPLHF
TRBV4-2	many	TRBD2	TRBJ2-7	TGTGCCAGCAGCCAAGACCGGACTAGCGGGAGACCCTACGAGCAGTACTTC	CASSQDRTSGRPYEQYF
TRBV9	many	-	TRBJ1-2	TGTGCCAGCAGCGTACAGGGGAACTATGGCTACACCTTC	CASSVQGNYGYTF
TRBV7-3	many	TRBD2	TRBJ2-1	TGTGCCAGCAGCTCATCTAGCGGGGGGGACAATGAGCAGTTCTTC	CASSSSSGGDNEQFF
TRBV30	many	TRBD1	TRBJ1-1	TGTGCCTGGAGTGTACGGGACAGACCAGGGGGGGAAGCTTTCTTT	CAWSVRDRPGGEAFF
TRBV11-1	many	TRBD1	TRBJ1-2	TGTGCCAGCTCGAGGGGGCATGGCTACACCTTC	CASSRGHGYTF
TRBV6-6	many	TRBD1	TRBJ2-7	TGTGCCAGCAGTTACCGGGACAGGATTTCCTACGAGCAGTACTTC	CASSYRDRISYEQYF